The next 7 T cell receptor beta chains were all read from a single sample in a study of T cells in Graves' hyperthyroidism and ophthalmopathy. Amplification of TCR beta CDR3 regions used RNA as the template. TCR CDR3 regions were first amplified by RT-PCR with HTBI primers. TCRdb analysed the multiplex PCR reads with MiXCR anew, one entry per CDR3 protein. The sample shows approximately 700,000 distinct CDR3 sequences, 40% to 55% of them seen only once. Sequenced input: peripheral blood or thyroid tissue (not recorded which). The source is an adult man with Graves' disease, either hyperthyroidism or ophthalmopathy (not recorded which).

This clonotype was observed a single time. The CDR3 is CASNPLVLAGRTDTQYF. In nucleotides, the CDR3 is TGTGCCAGCAACCCTCTGGTTCTAGCGGGCCGCACAGATACGCAGTATTTT. The chain recombines TRBV2 with TRBJ2-3, with 8 bases that match TRBD2. The junction had 13 bases not matched to a gene; V was cut back by 7 bases and J by 1 base. The CDR3 length is 17 residues. Germline loops: CDR1 SNHLY, CDR2 FYNNEI. The full variable domain, completed using reference TRBV2 and TRBJ2-3, is EPEVTQTPSHQVTQMGQEVILRCVPISNHLYFYWYRQILGQKVEFLVSFYNNEISEKSEIFDDQFSVERPDGSNFTLKIRSTKLEDSAMYFCASNPLVLAGRTDTQYFGPGTRLTVL.

This clonotype was observed a handful of times. A read error may account for a junction end that differs from germline. The chain uses TRBV5-1 and TRBJ1-1; TRBD1 agrees at 9 bases. Germline CDR1 and CDR2: SGHRS and YFSETQ. CDR3 size: 16 residues. CDR3 nucleotide sequence: TGTGCCAGCAGCCCACCACCGACAGGGGGGAACACTGAAGCTTTCTTT. This codes for CASSPPPTGGNTEAFF. The variable domain in full, with the rest retrieved from reference TRBV5-1 and TRBJ1-1, is KAGVTQTPRYLIKTRGQQVTLSCSPISGHRSVSWYQQTPGQGLQFLFEYFSETQRNKGNFPGRFSGRQFSNSRSEMNVSTLELGDSALYLCASSPPPTGGNTEAFFGQGTRLTVV.

The V call is TRBV20-1, the J call TRBJ1-2; D is undetermined. Looked up from germline, CDR1 is DFQATT and CDR2 is SNEGSKA (reference sequence). The CDR3 is 8 residues long. CDR3 sequence (DNA): TGCAGCTTGTATGGCTACACCTTC. Its protein is CSLYGYTF.

The chain uses TRBV20-1 and TRBJ1-5, with 8 bases lining up with TRBD1. The length of the CDR3 is 14 residues. J lost 4 bases, V lost 0 bases, and 2 bases had no gene match. Per germline, CDR1 DFQATT and CDR2 SNEGSKA (reference sequence). The CDR3: CSARERTGNQPQHF. CDR3 bases: TGCAGTGCTAGAGAAAGGACAGGGAATCAGCCCCAGCATTTT.

V usage is TRBV20-1 and J usage is TRBJ1-4; the D is unclear. CDR1 is DFQATT and CDR2 is SNEGSKA in the germline V gene (reference sequence). The CDR3 sequence is 13 residues long. V lost 3 bases to trimming and J lost 3 bases, with 8 bases between them. The CDR3 region is CSASEGSNEKLFF. Written as DNA, the CDR3 is TGCAGTGCTAGCGAGGGATCTAATGAAAAACTGTTTTTT.

This clonotype was seen only a few times. The chain employs TRBV19 and TRBJ1-1, with a weak D call TRBD1 (5 bases). The CDR3 is 14 amino acids. The germline V gene encodes CDR1 LNHDA and CDR2 SQIVND (reference sequence). V lost 7 bases and J lost 1, with 13 bases in between. In nucleotides, the CDR3 is TGTGCCAGTACCCATGGGGGGGGGAACACTGAAGCTTTCTTT. It translates to CASTHGGGNTEAFF.

The CDR3 DNA reads TGTGCCAGCAGTTTATTATCCGGGTGGGTTGGACAGCCCCAGCATTTT. Translated: CASSLLSGWVGQPQHF. The genes are TRBV7-9 and TRBJ1-5; D remains ambiguous. Germline CDR1 reads SEHNR; CDR2 reads FQNEAQ (reference sequence). V was clipped by 6 bases and J by 7 bases, with 22 bases between them. CDR3 length: 16 amino acids.